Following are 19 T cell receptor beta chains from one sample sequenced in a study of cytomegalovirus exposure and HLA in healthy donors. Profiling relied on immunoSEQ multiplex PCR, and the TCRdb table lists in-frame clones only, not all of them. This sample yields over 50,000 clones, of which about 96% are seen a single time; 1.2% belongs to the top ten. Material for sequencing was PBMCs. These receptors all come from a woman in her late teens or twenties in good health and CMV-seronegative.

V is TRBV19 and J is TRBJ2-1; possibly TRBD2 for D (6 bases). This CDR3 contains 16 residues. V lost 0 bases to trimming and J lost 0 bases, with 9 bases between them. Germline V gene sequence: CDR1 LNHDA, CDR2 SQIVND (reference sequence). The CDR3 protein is CASSIDRGGSYNEQFF. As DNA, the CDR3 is TGTGCCAGTAGTATAGATCGGGGAGGCTCCTACAATGAGCAGTTCTTC. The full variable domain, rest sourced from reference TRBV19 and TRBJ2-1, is DGGITQSPKYLFRKEGQNVTLSCEQNLNHDAMYWYRQDPGQGLRLIYYSQIVNDFQKGDIAEGYSVSREKKESFPLTVTSAQKNPTAFYLCASSIDRGGSYNEQFFGPGTRLTVL.

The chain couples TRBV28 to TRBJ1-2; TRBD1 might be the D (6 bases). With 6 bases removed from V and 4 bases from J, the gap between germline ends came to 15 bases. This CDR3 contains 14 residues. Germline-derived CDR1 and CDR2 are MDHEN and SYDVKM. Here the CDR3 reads CASRGRGGRYGYTF. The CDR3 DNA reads TGTGCCAGCAGGGGCCGGGGGGGCCGCTATGGCTACACCTTC.

The CDR3 coding sequence is TGTGCCAGCAGTTTATGGGGACAGGGTTTCCAAGAGACCCAGTACTTC. This gives the protein CASSLWGQGFQETQYF. The chain couples TRBV27 to TRBJ2-5; 9 bases fit TRBD1. The V segment lost 1 base and the J segment 1 base; nucleotides outside the gene matches: 4. The germline gives CDR1 MNHEY, CDR2 SMNVEV (reference sequence). The CDR3 runs 16 residues.

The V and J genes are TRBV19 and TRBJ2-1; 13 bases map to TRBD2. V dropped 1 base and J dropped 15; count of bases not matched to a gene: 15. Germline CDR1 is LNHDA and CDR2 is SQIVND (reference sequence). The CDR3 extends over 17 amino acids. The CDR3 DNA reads TGTGCCAGTAGTATAGGCCCCACGGGACTAGCGGGGCCTCCTGGGTTCTTC. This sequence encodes CASSIGPTGLAGPPGFF.

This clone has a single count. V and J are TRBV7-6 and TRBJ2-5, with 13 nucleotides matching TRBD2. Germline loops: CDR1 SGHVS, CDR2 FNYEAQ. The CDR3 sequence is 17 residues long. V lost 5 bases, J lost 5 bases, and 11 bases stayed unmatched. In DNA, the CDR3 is TGTGCCAGCAGCCCACGACTAGCGGGGGGCCAGGGGGAGACCCAGTACTTC. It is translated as CASSPRLAGGQGETQYF. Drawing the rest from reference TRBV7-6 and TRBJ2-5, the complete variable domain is GAGVSQSPRYKVTKRGQDVALRCDPISGHVSLYWYRQALGQGPEFLTYFNYEAQQDKSGLPNDRFSAERPEGSISTLTIQRTEQRDSAMYRCASSPRLAGGQGETQYFGPGTRLLVL.

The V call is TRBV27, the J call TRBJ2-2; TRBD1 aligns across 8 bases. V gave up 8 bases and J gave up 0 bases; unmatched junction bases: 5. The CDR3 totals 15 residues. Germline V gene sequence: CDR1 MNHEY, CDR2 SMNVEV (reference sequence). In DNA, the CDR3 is TGTGCCAGCCACCGACAGGGGTCGAACACCGGGGAGCTGTTTTTT. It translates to CASHRQGSNTGELFF.

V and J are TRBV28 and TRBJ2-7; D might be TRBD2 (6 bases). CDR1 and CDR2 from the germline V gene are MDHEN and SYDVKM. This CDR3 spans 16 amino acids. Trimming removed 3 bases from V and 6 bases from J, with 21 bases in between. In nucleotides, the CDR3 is TGTGCCAGCAGTTTCCCCCGGAGGCTAGCGAGTGGCGAGCAGTACTTC. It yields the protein CASSFPRRLASGEQYF.

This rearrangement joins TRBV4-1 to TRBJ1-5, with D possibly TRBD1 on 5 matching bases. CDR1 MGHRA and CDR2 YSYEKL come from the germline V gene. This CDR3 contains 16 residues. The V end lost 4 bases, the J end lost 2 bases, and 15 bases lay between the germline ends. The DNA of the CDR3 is TGCGCCAGCAGCCCCCCGGCCGGGGGGGGCAATCAGCCCCAGCATTTT. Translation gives CASSPPAGGGNQPQHF.

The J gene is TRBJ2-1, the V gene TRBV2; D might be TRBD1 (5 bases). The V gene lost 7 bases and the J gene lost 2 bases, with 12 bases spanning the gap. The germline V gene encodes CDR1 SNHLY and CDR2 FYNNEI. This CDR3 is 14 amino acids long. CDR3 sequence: CASTAKGPYNEQFF. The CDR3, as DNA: TGTGCCAGCACGGCGAAGGGGCCCTACAATGAGCAGTTCTTC.

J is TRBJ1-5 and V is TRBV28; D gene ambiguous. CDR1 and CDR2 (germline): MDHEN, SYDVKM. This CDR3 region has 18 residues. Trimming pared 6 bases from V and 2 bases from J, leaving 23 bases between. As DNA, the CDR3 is TGTGCCAGCAGGTTACTACGGGGAGGACCCGTTGGCAATCAGCCCCAGCATTTT. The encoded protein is CASRLLRGGPVGNQPQHF.

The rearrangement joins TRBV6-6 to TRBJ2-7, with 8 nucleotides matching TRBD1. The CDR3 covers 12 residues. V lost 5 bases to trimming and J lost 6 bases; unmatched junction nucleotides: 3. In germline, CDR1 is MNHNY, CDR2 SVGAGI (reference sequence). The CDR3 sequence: CASSPGTGEQYF. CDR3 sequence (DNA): TGTGCCAGCAGTCCAGGGACAGGCGAGCAGTACTTC.

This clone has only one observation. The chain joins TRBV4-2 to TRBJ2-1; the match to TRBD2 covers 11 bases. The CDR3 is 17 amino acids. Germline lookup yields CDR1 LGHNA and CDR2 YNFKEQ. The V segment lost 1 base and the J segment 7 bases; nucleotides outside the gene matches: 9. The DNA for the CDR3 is TGTGCCAGCAGCCAAGGCGTTCTAGCGGGAGGTGGGAATGAGCAGTTCTTC. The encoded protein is CASSQGVLAGGGNEQFF.

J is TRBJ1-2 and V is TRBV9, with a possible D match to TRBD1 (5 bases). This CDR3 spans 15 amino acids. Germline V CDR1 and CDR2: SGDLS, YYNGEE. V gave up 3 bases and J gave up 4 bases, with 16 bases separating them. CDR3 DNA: TGTGCCAGCAGCGCACAGGCCCAACGGAGCTATGGCTACACCTTC. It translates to CASSAQAQRSYGYTF.

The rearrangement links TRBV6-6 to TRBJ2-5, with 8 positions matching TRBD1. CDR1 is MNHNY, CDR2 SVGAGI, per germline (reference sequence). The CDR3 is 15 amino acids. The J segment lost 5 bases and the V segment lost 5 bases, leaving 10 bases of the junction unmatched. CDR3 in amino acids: CASSTSPGGWETQYF. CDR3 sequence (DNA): TGTGCCAGCAGTACCTCACCAGGGGGCTGGGAGACCCAGTACTTC.

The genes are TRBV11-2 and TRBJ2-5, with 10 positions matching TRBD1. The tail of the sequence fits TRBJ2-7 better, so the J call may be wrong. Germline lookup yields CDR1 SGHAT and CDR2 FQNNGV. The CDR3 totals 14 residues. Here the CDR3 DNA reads TGTGCCAGCAGCACCGGACAGGGGGGGTCCGAGCAGTACTTC. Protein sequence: CASSTGQGGSEQYF.

The CDR3 DNA follows: TGCGCCAGCAGCCCGGGAGGGCGGTGGGAGACCCAGTACTTC. It yields the protein CASSPGGRWETQYF. V usage is TRBV5-1 and J usage is TRBJ2-5, with 8 nucleotides matching TRBD2. Germline CDR1 is SGHRS and CDR2 is YFSETQ. CDR3 length: 14 amino acids. The junction had 7 bases not matched to a gene; V was cut back by 4 bases and J by 5 bases.

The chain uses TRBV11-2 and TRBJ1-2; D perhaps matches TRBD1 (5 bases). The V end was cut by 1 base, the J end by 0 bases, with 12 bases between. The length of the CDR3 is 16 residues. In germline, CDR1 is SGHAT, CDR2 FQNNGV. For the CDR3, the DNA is TGTGCCAGCAGCTTAGGCCCGGCGGGGGCTAACTATGGCTACACCTTC. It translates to CASSLGPAGANYGYTF.

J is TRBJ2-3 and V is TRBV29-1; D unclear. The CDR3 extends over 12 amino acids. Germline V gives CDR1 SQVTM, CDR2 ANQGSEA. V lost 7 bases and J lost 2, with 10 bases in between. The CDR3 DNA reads TGCAGCGCCCACGGGTCCACAGATACGCAGTATTTT. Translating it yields CSAHGSTDTQYF.

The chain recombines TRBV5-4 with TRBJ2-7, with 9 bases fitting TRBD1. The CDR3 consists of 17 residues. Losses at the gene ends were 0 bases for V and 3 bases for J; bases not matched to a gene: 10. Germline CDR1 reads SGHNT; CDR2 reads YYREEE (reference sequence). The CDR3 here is CASSLGGSGTGSYEQYF. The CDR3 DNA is TGTGCCAGCAGCTTGGGAGGCTCCGGGACAGGGAGCTACGAGCAGTACTTC.